Below are 32 T cell receptor beta chains sequenced from a single sample in a study of regulatory T cells in long-lasting Graves disease. Described time point: newly diagnosed GD, antithyroid drugs for less than 3 months. From RNA extracted from PBMCs, the TCR library was made. For TCR beta, libraries came from iRepertoire HTBI primers and Arm-PCR of CDR3 regions. One entry per CDR3 protein results from TCRdb running MiXCR on the multiplex PCR reads. The sample lists 550,000 to 700,000 distinct CDR3 sequences, 15% to 20% seen once, with 12% in the top ten. This sample also appeared in a second study, on T cells in Graves' hyperthyroidism and ophthalmopathy.

Sequencing was performed on peripheral blood mononuclear cells (PBMCs), taken at new diagnosis, from a patient treated with antithyroid drugs. These receptors all stem from a man younger than 30 with Graves disease.

The chain is built from TRBV7-2 and TRBJ2-1; 8 nucleotides agree with TRBD2. The CDR3 has 16 amino acids. Per germline, CDR1 SGHTA and CDR2 FQGNSA. The V and J ends lost 6 bases and 0 bases, in that order; junction bases with no gene match: 7. The CDR3 loop reads CASSTRAGASYNEQFF. CDR3 DNA sequence: TGTGCCAGCAGTACCCGAGCGGGGGCCTCCTACAATGAGCAGTTCTTC.

This clonotype was recorded many times. The V and J genes are TRBV10-3 and TRBJ2-7; 9 bases are shared with TRBD1. Germline V gene lookup returns CDR1 ENHRY and CDR2 SYGVKD. After removal of 0 bases from V and 1 base from J, the junction contained 1 base not matched to a gene. The CDR3 extends over 15 amino acids. The CDR3 spells CAISESGTGSYEQYF. In nucleotides, the CDR3 is TGTGCCATCAGTGAGTCGGGGACAGGGTCCTACGAGCAGTACTTC.

This clonotype was detected ten times or more. The V and J genes are TRBV3-1 and TRBJ2-3; a possible D gene is TRBD2 (5 bases). The CDR3 has 15 residues. V lost 1 base and J lost 3, with 11 bases in between. Germline V gene data show CDR1 as LGHDT and CDR2 as YNNKEL (reference sequence). The DNA for the CDR3 is TGTGCCAGCAGCCAAGGGGCTAGCTTTACAGATACGCAGTATTTT. This encodes CASSQGASFTDTQYF.

Details on this clonotype: A much larger clone is a single base away; this may be a read error. The CDR3 DNA reads TGTGCCAGCAGCCCGCCGACAGGGGGAGGTGGCTACGCCTTC. It is translated as CASSPPTGGGGYAF. V usage is TRBV7-9 and J usage is TRBJ1-2; 9 nucleotides align to TRBD1. Germline CDR1 SEHNR, CDR2 FQNEAQ (reference sequence). CDR3 size: 14 residues.

Ten or more counts support this clonotype. The chain is built from TRBV2 and TRBJ2-3; no reliable D call. V lost 4 bases, J lost 1 base, and 9 bases lay in between. This CDR3 is 14 amino acids long. Germline CDR1 reads SNHLY; CDR2 reads FYNNEI. CDR3 region: CASSAHTRTDTQYF. The CDR3 DNA sequence: TGTGCCAGCAGTGCCCACACCCGCACAGATACGCAGTATTTT.

In this sample, this clonotype turned up a few times. The DNA for the CDR3 is TGTGCCAGCACCGAACTAGCGGGAGACGTCAGTGAGCAGTTCTTC. Its translation: CASTELAGDVSEQFF. The chain employs TRBV7-3 and TRBJ2-1, with TRBD2 identical over 11 bases. Trimming cost V 7 bases and J 9 bases; bases outside gene matches: 11. This CDR3 spans 15 amino acids. Per the germline V gene, CDR1 is SGHTA and CDR2 is FQGTGA.

This clonotype came up many times. The chain employs TRBV11-2 and TRBJ2-4, with TRBD2 matching over 9 bases. The CDR3 runs 15 residues. V was clipped by 4 bases and J by 12 bases; unmatched bases: 13. Germline V gene sequence: CDR1 SGHAT, CDR2 FQNNGV. The CDR3 nucleotides read TGTGCCAGCAGCTCCTCGGCGGGGGGGGAGGTGGGTCAGTACTTC. It is translated as CASSSSAGGEVGQYF.

This clonotype was seen only a few times. The rearrangement uses TRBV5-4 and TRBJ1-2, with D hard to call. The CDR3 loop spans 13 amino acids. Germline CDR1 is SGHNT and CDR2 is YYREEE (reference sequence). V was trimmed by 3 bases and J by 4 bases, leaving 10 bases between them. CDR3 coding DNA: TGTGCCAGCAGCTCGTCCGGACCCTATGGCTACACCTTC. It is translated as CASSSSGPYGYTF.

This clonotype has ten or more counts. The V and J genes are TRBV6-2 or TRBV6-3 and TRBJ2-2; D may be TRBD2 (6 bases). Per the germline V gene, CDR1 is MNHEY and CDR2 is SVGEGT. The CDR3 has 12 residues. Deletions cut 6 bases from V and 7 bases from J, with 9 bases between. CDR3 protein: CASSFSGGELFF. The CDR3 DNA reads as TGTGCCAGCAGCTTTAGCGGCGGGGAGCTGTTTTTT.

The sample holds a few counts of this clonotype. J is TRBJ2-7 and V is TRBV7-3; TRBD2 agrees at 7 bases. Looked up from germline, CDR1 is SGHTA and CDR2 is FQGTGA. With 3 bases clipped from V and 4 bases from J, the junction kept 6 bases outside the gene matches. CDR3 length: 14 residues. The CDR3 is CASSFGGSGYEQYF. The CDR3 DNA sequence: TGTGCCAGCAGCTTCGGCGGGAGTGGGTACGAGCAGTACTTC.

This clonotype showed up many times. The chain carries TRBV30 and TRBJ2-7; 8 nucleotides line up with TRBD1. This CDR3 is built from 14 residues. Trimming removed 3 bases from V and 7 bases from J; junction bases left unmatched: 11. The V gene's germline CDR1 is GTSNPN and CDR2 SVGIG (reference sequence). This CDR3 reads CAWRSAGGLGEQYF. The CDR3 DNA is TGTGCCTGGAGGTCGGCAGGGGGCCTGGGGGAGCAGTACTTC.

This clonotype came up many times. CDR3 sequence reads: CASSHRDRGSYEQYF. The CDR3 coding sequence is TGTGCCAGCAGCCACCGGGACAGGGGCTCCTACGAGCAGTACTTC. The genes are TRBV5-6 and TRBJ2-7; 10 bases are shared with TRBD1. The ends lost 4 bases at V and 0 bases at J; junction bases unmatched: 4. The CDR3 extends over 15 amino acids. Per the germline V gene, CDR1 is SGHDT and CDR2 is YYEEEE.

The chain uses TRBV5-1 and TRBJ1-2; D is unclear. CDR1 and CDR2 from the germline V gene are SGHRS and YFSETQ. CDR3 length equals 13 residues. The germline V and J ends were trimmed by 0 bases and 4 bases, with 7 bases remaining between them. The CDR3 DNA sequence: TGCGCCAGCAGCTTGGGGGTGCGCTATGGCTACACCTTC. It encodes CASSLGVRYGYTF. The full variable domain, completed using reference TRBV5-1 and TRBJ1-2, is KAGVTQTPRYLIKTRGQQVTLSCSPISGHRSVSWYQQTPGQGLQFLFEYFSETQRNKGNFPGRFSGRQFSNSRSEMNVSTLELGDSALYLCASSLGVRYGYTFGSGTRLTVV.

Comments on this clonotype: With a far larger clone one base away, a read error is the likely cause. This rearrangement joins TRBV6-5 to TRBJ2-7; the match to TRBD2 covers 7 bases. The CDR3 covers 14 residues. From germline, CDR1 is MNHEY and CDR2 SVGAGI. DNA of the CDR3: TGTGCCTGCAGTTACGGAGCGGGAACCTACGAGCAGTACTTC. Amino acids: CACSYGAGTYEQYF.

The chain recombines TRBV19 with TRBJ2-2; TRBD1 might be the D (5 bases). CDR1 is LNHDA, CDR2 SQIVND, per germline (reference sequence). V lost 1 base and J 7 bases, leaving 10 bases between the germline ends. The CDR3 is 14 amino acids. The CDR3 protein is CASSIGGEGGELFF. DNA of the CDR3: TGTGCCAGTAGTATAGGGGGCGAAGGCGGGGAGCTGTTTTTT.

A few counts support this clonotype. The chain is built from TRBV20-1 and TRBJ1-2, with 10 bases lining up with TRBD1. J was trimmed by 7 bases and V by 1 base; bases with no gene match: 6. Germline V CDR1 and CDR2: DFQATT, SNEGSKA (reference sequence). This CDR3 contains 14 residues. CDR3: CSARVGTGDSGYTF. The CDR3 DNA reads TGCAGTGCTAGAGTTGGGACAGGGGACAGTGGCTACACCTTC.

In this sample, this clonotype turned up a few times. The chain links TRBV20-1 to TRBJ2-7, with a weak D call TRBD1 (6 bases). V was cut by 3 bases and J by 5 bases, with 14 bases left in between. This CDR3 has 13 amino acids. Germline-derived CDR1 and CDR2 are DFQATT and SNEGSKA (reference sequence). The CDR3 is CSASLGASNEQYF. The CDR3 DNA follows: TGCAGTGCTAGTCTGGGGGCGTCGAACGAGCAGTACTTC.

The chain carries TRBV20-1 and TRBJ2-7; 10 nucleotides match TRBD2. The CDR3 runs to 15 residues. V was clipped by 0 bases and J by 5 bases; unmatched bases: 7. The germline CDR1 and CDR2 sequences are DFQATT and SNEGSKA (reference sequence). Here the CDR3 reads CSARDPSGSAHEQYF. The CDR3 nucleotides read TGCAGTGCTAGAGACCCTAGCGGGAGTGCCCACGAGCAGTACTTC.

This clonotype appeared many times. The rearrangement uses TRBV30 and TRBJ1-1; D unclear. Trimming took off 2 bases at V and 1 base at J, with 11 bases between the two ends. This CDR3 is 14 amino acids long. Germline CDR1 GTSNPN, CDR2 SVGIG (reference sequence). This chain's CDR3 is CAWSFGPGNTEAFF. CDR3 sequence (DNA): TGTGCCTGGAGTTTTGGACCGGGGAACACTGAAGCTTTCTTT.

In this sample, this clonotype turned up a few times. This chain uses TRBV29-1 with TRBJ1-5; the match to TRBD1 covers 7 bases. With 6 bases clipped from V and 4 bases from J, the junction kept 12 bases outside the gene matches. This CDR3 contains 15 residues. From germline, CDR1 is SQVTM and CDR2 ANQGSEA. The DNA for the CDR3 is TGCAGCGTCACAAGGGGGCAGGGGGTGAATCAGCCCCAGCATTTT. Amino acids: CSVTRGQGVNQPQHF.

This clonotype was observed many times. This chain links TRBV20-1 with TRBJ1-2; D remains ambiguous. The V end lost 4 bases, the J end lost 4 bases, and 16 bases lay between the germline ends. From germline, CDR1 is DFQATT and CDR2 SNEGSKA (reference sequence). The length of the CDR3 is 14 residues. This chain's CDR3 is CSATGLRTFYGYTF. The CDR3 region has the DNA TGCAGTGCTACCGGACTCCGAACCTTCTATGGCTACACCTTC.

This clonotype was found many times. This chain links TRBV24-1 with TRBJ2-3; 12 bases map to TRBD2. The CDR3 is made up of 17 amino acids. Germline values: CDR1 KGHDR, CDR2 SFDVKD. V was pared by 4 bases and J by 5 bases, with 9 bases of the junction left unmatched. The CDR3: CATSEPSGRASGDTQYF. The DNA for the CDR3 is TGTGCCACCAGTGAGCCTAGCGGGAGGGCCTCGGGAGATACGCAGTATTTT.

The rearrangement joins TRBV9 to TRBJ2-1, with TRBD1 matching over 7 bases. The V segment lost 0 bases and the J segment 8 bases; nucleotides outside the gene matches: 8. The germline V gene encodes CDR1 SGDLS and CDR2 YYNGEE. The CDR3 contains 15 residues. CDR3 loop: CASSVEDRVQHEQFF. DNA for the CDR3: TGTGCCAGCAGCGTAGAAGACAGGGTTCAGCATGAGCAGTTCTTC. Full variable domain (missing parts from reference TRBV9 and TRBJ2-1): DSGVTQTPKHLITATGQRVTLRCSPRSGDLSVYWYQQSLDQGLQFLIQYYNGEERAKGNILERFSAQQFPDLHSELNLSSLELGDSALYFCASSVEDRVQHEQFFGPGTRLTVL.

About this clonotype: A much bigger clone sits one base away, suggesting this may be a read error. V and J are TRBV12-3 or TRBV12-4 and TRBJ2-5, with 12 bases fitting TRBD2. The length of the CDR3 is 15 residues. CDR3 nucleotide sequence: TGTGCCAGCAGATCTAGCGGGAGGGTCTCGGATGAGGAGTTCTTC. It encodes CASRSSGRVSDEEFF.

In this sample, this clonotype turned up many times. V and J are TRBV11-2 and TRBJ1-4; D gene unclear. Germline V gene lookup returns CDR1 SGHAT and CDR2 FQNNGV. The CDR3 extends over 15 amino acids. Trimming removed 6 bases at V and 0 bases at J, with 11 bases between. CDR3 loop: CASRAQEATNEKLFF. The CDR3 region has the DNA TGTGCCAGCAGGGCTCAAGAGGCAACTAATGAAAAACTGTTTTTT.

V and J are TRBV27 and TRBJ1-1; D is perhaps TRBD1 (5 bases). Between the trimmed V and J ends, which lost 2 bases and 0 bases, there was a span of 16 bases. CDR3 length: 17 residues. Germline values: CDR1 MNHEY, CDR2 SMNVEV (reference sequence). The CDR3 region has the DNA TGTGCCAGCAGTTTAATTCCCGGACAAGCCATGAACACTGAAGCTTTCTTT. This gives the protein CASSLIPGQAMNTEAFF.

This clonotype was seen at least ten times. V gene TRBV6-1 combines with J gene TRBJ2-7; D not certain. The germline gives CDR1 MNHNS, CDR2 SASEGT. The ends were cut back, 6 bases at V and 4 bases at J, with 13 bases in the middle. The CDR3 is 13 amino acids. CDR3 DNA sequence: TGTGCCAGCAGCTTGGCGGTTGAGTACGAGCAGTACTTC. It codes for CASSLAVEYEQYF.

Details on this clonotype: With a much larger clone just one base away, this may be a read error. This sequence joins TRBV20-1 and TRBJ1-1, with D tentatively TRBD1 (5 bases). Germline assignment: CDR1 DFQATT and CDR2 SNEGSKA (reference sequence). The ends were cut back, 7 bases at V and 2 bases at J, with 17 bases in the middle. The CDR3 sequence is 14 residues long. DNA for the CDR3: TGCAGTGTTGGGGGGTCCGGGAACAACACTGAAGCTTTCTTT. It yields the protein CSVGGSGNNTEAFF.

CDR3 in amino acids: CASAGRQPGYTF. CDR3 coding DNA: TGTGCCTCAGCGGGACGCCAGCCCGGCTACACCTTC. The chain carries TRBV30 and TRBJ1-2; a weak D match, TRBD1 (5 bases). Germline CDR1 GTSNPN, CDR2 SVGIG (reference sequence). Between the trimmed V and J ends, which lost 7 bases and 8 bases, there was a span of 17 bases. The CDR3 is 12 amino acids.

With regard to this clonotype: It may be a read error: a sequence one base away is much more abundant. This chain joins TRBV14 and TRBJ2-3; D is undetermined. The CDR3 sequence is 14 residues long. Trimming shortened V by 5 bases and J by 2 bases, and 11 bases separated the two germline ends. Germline loops: CDR1 SGHDN, CDR2 FVKESK. The DNA of the CDR3 is TGTGCCAGCAGCTTAGCACCAGACACAGATACGCAGTATTTT. Encoded protein: CASSLAPDTDTQYF. Supplemented by reference TRBV14 and TRBJ2-3, the full variable domain reads EAGVTQFPSHSVIEKGQTVTLRCDPISGHDNLYWYRRVMGKEIKFLLHFVKESKQDESGMPNNRFLAERTGGTYSTLKVQPAELEDSGVYFCASSLAPDTDTQYFGPGTRLTVL.

The chain joins TRBV30 to TRBJ1-5; D ambiguous. Germline V CDR1 and CDR2: GTSNPN, SVGIG (reference sequence). The V end lost 1 base, the J end lost 6 bases, and 7 bases lay between the germline ends. The CDR3 covers 12 residues. In nucleotides, the CDR3 is TGTGCCTGGAGTGACCCCCCTCAGCCCCAGCATTTT. This sequence encodes CAWSDPPQPQHF. Full variable domain (rest looked up from reference TRBV30 and TRBJ1-5): SQTIHQWPATLVQPVGSPLSLECTVEGTSNPNLYWYRQAAGRGLQLLFYSVGIGQISSEVPQNLSASRPQDRQFILSSKKLLLSDSGFYLCAWSDPPQPQHFGDGTRLSIL.

V gene TRBV20-1 combines with J gene TRBJ1-5, with 7 bases matching TRBD1. The CDR3 totals 13 residues. The ends lost 7 bases at V and 4 bases at J; junction bases unmatched: 7. The germline V gene has CDR1 DFQATT and CDR2 SNEGSKA (reference sequence). The CDR3 bases are TGCAGTGTTACAGGGGTTGGGAATCAGCCCCAGCATTTT. It encodes CSVTGVGNQPQHF.